Listed below are T cell receptor beta chains from one sample, sequenced in a study of response to subunit inactivated influenza vaccine. A single record per CDR3 protein comes from TCRdb applying MiXCR to the RT-PCR reads. This sample has roughly 500,000 distinct CDR3 sequences, with 15% to 20% found just once. Sequencing used CD4+ T cells sorted from PBMCs, obtained less than 25 months after vaccination. The source of these receptors is a man aged 50 to 69 who received an inactivated influenza vaccine. CDR3s include the opening cysteine and the closing phenylalanine or tryptophan. A D gene is named only where the DNA matches it firmly. Rows may omit the clone size; those that give it use once, few, many or a size class.

.,TRBJ2-7,.,TRBV12-3/TRBV12-4,TGTGCCAGCAGTTCTGGACTTCTTAGCTCCTACGAGCAGTACTTC,CASSSGLLSSYEQYF
.,TRBJ1-1,.,TRBV20-1,TGCAGTGCTTTTACGACAGTGAACACTGAAGCTTTCTTT,CSAFTTVNTEAFF
.,TRBJ2-4,few,TRBV20-1,TGCAGTGCTAGGGACAGCTTAGCCAAAAACATTCAGTACTTC,CSARDSLAKNIQYF
.,TRBJ2-5,many,TRBV20-1,TGCAGTGCTAGAGAGGGGGGACGACAAGAGACCCAGTACTTC,CSAREGGRQETQYF
TRBD2,TRBJ2-7,few,TRBV20-1,TGCAGTGCTAGAGTCCTTGCGGGGGACCCCTACGAGCAGTACTTC,CSARVLAGDPYEQYF
.,TRBJ1-1,.,TRBV27,TGTGCCAGCGGATGGGGGACCCGAGGGAACACTGAAGCTTTCTTT,CASGWGTRGNTEAFF
.,TRBJ2-3,.,TRBV5-1,TGCGCCAGCAGCCTATTAGCCGGGAGTGGTACAGATACGCAGTATTTT,CASSLLAGSGTDTQYF
.,TRBJ1-4,few,TRBV12-3/TRBV12-4,TGTGCCAGCAGTGCCAAACAGGGACTCTATGAAAAACTGTTTTTT,CASSAKQGLYEKLFF
.,TRBJ2-7,.,TRBV20-1,TGCAGTGCTAGAGATATCTACTTTAACTACGAGCAGTACTTC,CSARDIYFNYEQYF
TRBD2,TRBJ2-7,.,TRBV9,TGTGCCAGCAGCACTAGCGGGGACTACTACGAGCAGTACTTC,CASSTSGDYYEQYF
TRBD1,TRBJ1-2,few,TRBV6-5,TGTGCCAGCAGTTCGGGACAGATCTATGGCTACACCTTC,CASSSGQIYGYTF
TRBD2,TRBJ2-7,.,TRBV9,TGTGCCAGCAGCCCCCGACTAGCGGGAGGGGACGAGCAGTACTTC,CASSPRLAGGDEQYF
.,TRBJ2-3,.,TRBV7-3,TGTGCCAGCAGCTTAAACAGGCTGTATACGCAGTATTTT,CASSLNRLYTQYF
.,TRBJ1-1,.,TRBV6-2/TRBV6-3,TGTGCCAGCAGATGGTACGCTGAAGCTTTCTTT,CASRWYAEAFF
.,TRBJ2-3,many,TRBV28,TGTGCCAGCAGACGGAGCACAGATACGCAGTATTTT,CASRRSTDTQYF
.,TRBJ2-1,few,TRBV5-5,TGTGCCAGCAGTCTTACCGGACAGCCGGGTGAGCAGTTCTTC,CASSLTGQPGEQFF
TRBD1,TRBJ1-2,.,TRBV19,TGTGCCAGTAGGCGGGACAGAAAATATGGCTACACCTTC,CASRRDRKYGYTF
.,TRBJ1-4,many,TRBV6-1,TGTGCCAGCAGTCCACGACCGAATGAAAAACTGTTTTTT,CASSPRPNEKLFF
TRBD2,TRBJ2-1,.,TRBV12-3/TRBV12-4,TGTGCCAGCATGACTGGCGGGGGTTACAATGAGCAGTTCTTC,CASMTGGGYNEQFF
.,TRBJ2-1,.,TRBV9,TGTGCCAGCAGCGTAGTCGGGAGCGTATCATCCAATGAGCAGTTCTTC,CASSVVGSVSSNEQFF
.,TRBJ1-5,.,TRBV7-2,TGTGCCAGCAGCGTATCACAGGTTCAGCCCCAGCATTTT,CASSVSQVQPQHF
.,TRBJ1-2,.,TRBV4-3,TGCGCCAGCAGCCAAGTTCTTGGACAGACCGACAACTATGGCTACACCTTC,CASSQVLGQTDNYGYTF
.,TRBJ1-3,once,TRBV4-3,TGCGCCAGCAGCCAAGATCTTCGGGTAGCTGGAAACACCATATATTTT,CASSQDLRVAGNTIYF
.,TRBJ2-1,few,TRBV21-1,TGTGCCAGCAGCCGCCAAGGGGGACTACCCCGCCCCGATGACAATGAGCAGTTCTTC,CASSRQGGLPRPDDNEQFF
TRBD1,TRBJ2-7,.,TRBV6-1,TGTGCCAGCAGGACCCCAGGGGGCTCGGGCGAGCAGTACTTC,CASRTPGGSGEQYF
.,TRBJ2-7,once,TRBV20-1,TGCAGTGCTAGAGCGAAGAGTCCCTACGAGCAGTACTTC,CSARAKSPYEQYF
.,TRBJ2-7,few,TRBV9,TGTGCCAGCAGCGTAGGCCCCGGGGGCCTCTACGAGCAGTACTTC,CASSVGPGGLYEQYF
TRBD2,TRBJ2-7,.,TRBV7-9,TGTGCCAGCAGCCCAAGGGTGCGGGGGGGCCCTTACGAGCAGTACTTC,CASSPRVRGGPYEQYF
.,TRBJ2-7,.,TRBV10-2,TGCGCCAGCAGTGAGTCAGGGATCTACGAGCAGTACTTC,CASSESGIYEQYF
TRBD2,TRBJ2-3,.,TRBV4-1,TGCGCCAGCCAAAGACTAGCGGGGGCCTCAGATACGCAGTATTTT,CASQRLAGASDTQYF
TRBD1,TRBJ2-1,many,TRBV7-9,TGTGCCAGCAGCTTGCCGGGACAGGGAGGTGAGCAGTTCTTC,CASSLPGQGGEQFF
TRBD2,TRBJ2-5,.,TRBV6-2/TRBV6-3,TGTGCCAGCAGCCCAGTGGCCGGGACTAAGTACTTC,CASSPVAGTKYF
TRBD1,TRBJ1-1,few,TRBV20-1,TGCAGGGGGGACAGGATGAACACTGAAGCTTTCTTT,CRGDRMNTEAFF
.,TRBJ2-5,.,TRBV29-1,TGCAGCGCCTTGAGGCAGACTCGGCGGGAGACCCAGTACTTC,CSALRQTRRETQYF
TRBD1,TRBJ2-1,.,TRBV12-3/TRBV12-4,TGTGCCAGCAGTTTAAGTGCACAGGGGGGAAGCAGTGAGCAGTTCTTC,CASSLSAQGGSSEQFF
TRBD1,TRBJ2-1,many,TRBV5-1,TGCGCCAGCGGGACAGGGTACAATGAGCAGTTCTTC,CASGTGYNEQFF
TRBD1,TRBJ2-2,.,TRBV7-2,TGTGCCAGCAGCTTAGCCGGGACAGGGGTTTCCGGTGAGCTGTTTTTT,CASSLAGTGVSGELFF
.,TRBJ2-2,.,TRBV20-1,TGCAGTGCTCAGGACTACCGGAACACCGGGGAGCTGTTTTTT,CSAQDYRNTGELFF
TRBD2,TRBJ2-1,few,TRBV12-3/TRBV12-4,TGTGCCAGCAGTTTCGGGCGGGGGTCGGGCAATGAGCAGTTCTTC,CASSFGRGSGNEQFF
.,TRBJ2-6,many,TRBV24-1,TGTGCCACCAGTGATGCCCGAAGAGGGGCTGGGGCCAACGTCCTGACTTTC,CATSDARRGAGANVLTF
.,TRBJ2-7,few,TRBV20-1,TGCAGTGCTACAGGGATACAATACGAGCAGTACTTC,CSATGIQYEQYF
.,TRBJ1-2,few,TRBV12-3/TRBV12-4,TGTGCCAGCAACGCGGCCGTTGGGGCGCGGGGCTACACCTTC,CASNAAVGARGYTF
TRBD1,TRBJ1-4,.,TRBV12-3/TRBV12-4,TGTGCCAGCAGCGGGGGACAGGGAAATGAAAACCTGTTTTTT,CASSGGQGNENLFF
TRBD2,TRBJ2-1,.,TRBV12-3/TRBV12-4,TGTGCCAGCAGTCGGACTAGCGGGAGGGCCTCCAATGAGCAGTTCTTC,CASSRTSGRASNEQFF
.,TRBJ2-7,.,TRBV6-5,TGTGCCAGCAGTTACGCCCAGGGGTCCTACGAGCAGTACTTC,CASSYAQGSYEQYF
.,TRBJ1-4,.,TRBV6-1,TGTGCCACCACCGCGACGGGCGCAACTAATGAAAAACTGTTTTTT,CATTATGATNEKLFF
TRBD1,TRBJ1-3,many,TRBV20-1,TGCAGTTACGACAGGGGGCTCTCTGGAAACACCATATATTTT,CSYDRGLSGNTIYF
TRBD1,TRBJ2-7,.,TRBV6-5,TGTGCCAGCATTTCGGGGACAGGGGTCTCCTACGAGCAGTACTTC,CASISGTGVSYEQYF
.,TRBJ2-5,.,TRBV20-1,TGCAGTGCTAGAGATCCATACCAAGAGACCCAGTACTTC,CSARDPYQETQYF
.,TRBJ2-5,few,TRBV6-2/TRBV6-3,TGTGCCAGCAGTTACATGTCTGGGGCGCAGTACTTC,CASSYMSGAQYF
TRBD2,TRBJ2-1,many,TRBV7-2,TGTGCCAGCAGCCAGGGACTAGCGGGAGGGTTTCAGTTCTTC,CASSQGLAGGFQFF
.,TRBJ1-5,many,TRBV12-3/TRBV12-4,TGTGCCAGCAGTGTGGCCGATGCGAGCAATCAGCCCCAGCATTTT,CASSVADASNQPQHF
TRBD1,TRBJ1-2,.,TRBV29-1,TGCAGCGTAAGGGACAGGGGGCTCGGTGGCTACACCTTC,CSVRDRGLGGYTF
TRBD1,TRBJ2-1,few,TRBV7-2,TGTGCCAGCAGCTGGGACAGGCTGGGTGAGCAGTTCTTC,CASSWDRLGEQFF
TRBD1,TRBJ1-2,few,TRBV7-2,TGTGCCAGCAGCTCGTGGGACAGGGGGAACTATGGCTACACCTTC,CASSSWDRGNYGYTF
.,TRBJ1-2,.,TRBV5-5,TGTGCCAGCAGCTTGTGGGCAGGGGACGGCTACACCTTC,CASSLWAGDGYTF
TRBD2,TRBJ2-3,many,TRBV20-1,TGCAGTGCTAGAGCTTTGGGGCTAGCGGGGTCTAGCACAGATACGCAGTATTTT,CSARALGLAGSSTDTQYF
TRBD2,TRBJ2-1,.,TRBV24-1,TGTGCCACCAGTGATGATCTAGCGGGAAATGAGCAGTTCTTC,CATSDDLAGNEQFF
.,TRBJ2-1,many,TRBV5-1,TGTGCCAGCAGCTTGTCCTACAATGAGCAGTTCTTC,CASSLSYNEQFF